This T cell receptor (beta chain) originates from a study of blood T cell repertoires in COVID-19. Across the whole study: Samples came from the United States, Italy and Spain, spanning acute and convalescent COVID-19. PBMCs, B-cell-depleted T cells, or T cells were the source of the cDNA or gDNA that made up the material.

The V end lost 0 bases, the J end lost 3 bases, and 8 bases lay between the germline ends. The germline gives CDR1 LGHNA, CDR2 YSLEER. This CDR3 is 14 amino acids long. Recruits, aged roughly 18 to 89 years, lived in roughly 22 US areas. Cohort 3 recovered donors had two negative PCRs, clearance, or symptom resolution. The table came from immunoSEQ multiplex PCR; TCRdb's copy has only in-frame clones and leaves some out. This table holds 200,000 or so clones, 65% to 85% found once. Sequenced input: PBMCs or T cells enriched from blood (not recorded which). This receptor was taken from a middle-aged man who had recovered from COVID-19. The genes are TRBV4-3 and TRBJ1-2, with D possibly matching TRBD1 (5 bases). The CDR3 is CASSQDPRDYGYTF. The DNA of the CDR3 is TGCGCCAGCAGCCAAGATCCCAGGGACTATGGCTACACCTTC.